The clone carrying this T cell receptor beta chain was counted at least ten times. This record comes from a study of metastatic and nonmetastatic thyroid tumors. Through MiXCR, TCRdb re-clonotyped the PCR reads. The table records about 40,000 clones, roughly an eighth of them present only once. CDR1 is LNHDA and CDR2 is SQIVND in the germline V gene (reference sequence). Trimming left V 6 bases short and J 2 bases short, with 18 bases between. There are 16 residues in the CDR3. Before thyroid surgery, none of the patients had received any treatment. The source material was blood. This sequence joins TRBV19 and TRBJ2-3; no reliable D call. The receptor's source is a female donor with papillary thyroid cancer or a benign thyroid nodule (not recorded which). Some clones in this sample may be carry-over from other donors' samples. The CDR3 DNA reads TGTGCCAGTAGCATCAGTGGGTACAGCCTCACAGATACGCAGTATTTT. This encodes CASSISGYSLTDTQYF.